This record looks at one T cell receptor beta chain sequence and its context. What this receptor recognizes is not known. Per-base quality was not reported, and no clone a single base away is much larger than it. These data are taken from a study of neoadjuvant nivolumab and ipilimumab in lung cancer (dated by TCRdb to about 2020). For the study in its entirety: Nivolumab was administered intravenously at 3 mg/kg on days 1, 15 and 29, and in the combination arm ipilimumab 1 mg/kg was added on day 1 only. A total of around 45 patients with operable NSCLC were treated in the trial, with about 23 randomized to nivolumab monotherapy and 21 randomized to nivolumab plus ipilimumab. The study compared TCR repertoires in pretherapy (baseline) peripheral blood with TCR repertoires in tumors resected at surgery following neoadjuvant immune checkpoint blockade. Seven patients had matched pretherapy and resected tumor pairs analyzed, with four treated with nivolumab and three with nivolumab plus ipilimumab. The primary trial endpoint was the major pathologic response (MPR) rate in the intention-to-treat population in each study arm. The paper as a whole reports these results and caveats: Greater TCR richness and clonality were observed in resected tumors than in tumor-adjacent uninvolved lung, and increases were observed in more dual-therapy-treated tumors. There was no significant correlation between TCR clonality and pathologic tumor regression, and just a single major-pathologic-response sample was available for the clonality-regression analysis. Richness in tumors resected after neoadjuvant therapy showed a positive correlation with pretherapy blood TCR richness (Spearman R ~ 0.78). TCR sequencing was performed in a small number of samples. From pretherapy to surgery, tumor T-cell richness and clonality increased in three of three dual-therapy tumors but in only two of four nivolumab-treated tumors.

To prepare the library, the immunoSEQ multiplex PCR assay was applied. The authors' analysis ran thus. Repertoires were summarized in terms of richness and clonality, and significantly expanded and contracted clones between pre- and post-therapy samples were identified. This immuneACCESS table, as held by TCRdb, lists in-frame sequences with V and J called but not all clones. Of the missing ones, under half trace to an unresolved V gene in checked studies; the others have no known cause. Clone size and V and J calls were adopted from that table, with D and trimming inferred from the DNA. Across this sample there are about 27,000 clones, with 76% seen only once. Of the sample, 18% falls within the top ten clones. In the germline V gene, CDR1 corresponds to SGHRS and CDR2 to YFSETQ. Here V drops 5 bases and J drops 5 bases, and the junction holds 6 bases not matched to any gene. The CDR3 numbers 13 residues from cysteine through phenylalanine. Only CDR3 DNA is held: 39 bases, read in frame from base 1.

Reading the label with the study, this specimen's time point is: at surgical resection after neoadjuvant nivolumab +/- ipilimumab. The samples were taken from NEOSTAR, a phase 2 randomized trial in operable NSCLC that tested neoadjuvant nivolumab or nivolumab plus ipilimumab, followed by surgery. The material sequenced was tumor tissue, taken after neoadjuvant nivolumab, alone or with ipilimumab, at or shortly before surgery. This clonotype was sampled from an adult with non-small cell lung cancer. The chain employs TRBV5-1 and TRBJ1-1; TRBD1 aligns with 7 central bases. In nucleotides, the sequence is TGCGCCAGCAGAACAGGGGAGGGGACTGAAGCTTTCTTT. It translates to CASRTGEGTEAFF.